Below, 26 T cell receptor beta chains from the same sample are listed, as sequenced in a study of blood T cell dynamics during melanoma immunotherapy. This table comes from immunoSEQ multiplex PCR, and its TCRdb copy is limited to in-frame clones, with some not included. The sample has approximately 11,000 clones, roughly 81% seen once. Time point given: pre-treatment baseline. Sequenced material: blood, taken from a patient treated with checkpoint blockade. These receptor sequences come from a human donor with melanoma.

CDR3 bases: TGTGCCAGCAGTGGGGACAGTCCCTACGAGCAGTACTTC. Amino acids: CASSGDSPYEQYF. The V and J genes are TRBV2 and TRBJ2-7; TRBD1 matches 7 bases. Germline loops: CDR1 SNHLY, CDR2 FYNNEI. The CDR3 has 13 amino acids. Trimming at V came to 4 bases and at J to 2 bases, leaving 2 bases not matched to a gene.

This rearrangement joins TRBV6-5 to TRBJ1-1; D is undetermined. V was trimmed by 0 bases and J by 2 bases, leaving 4 bases between them. CDR1 is MNHEY, CDR2 SVGAGI, per germline. This CDR3 region has 13 residues. The CDR3 nucleotides read TGTGCCAGCAGTTACTCGATTAACACTGAAGCTTTCTTT. This translates into CASSYSINTEAFF.

V and J are TRBV19 and TRBJ2-3; D remains unclear. With 2 bases removed from V and 1 base from J, the gap between germline ends came to 10 bases. Germline CDR1 is LNHDA and CDR2 is SQIVND (reference sequence). The CDR3 totals 15 residues. DNA for the CDR3: TGTGCCAGTAGTATAATGGCAGCCGGCACAGATACGCAGTATTTT. It yields the protein CASSIMAAGTDTQYF.

This chain connects TRBV5-1 to TRBJ1-2, with D hard to call. Trimming shortened V by 3 bases and J by 0 bases, and 9 bases separated the two germline ends. The germline V gene encodes CDR1 SGHRS and CDR2 YFSETQ. CDR3 length equals 14 residues. The CDR3: CASSSGITNYGYTF. DNA for the CDR3: TGCGCCAGCAGCTCGGGAATTACTAACTATGGCTACACCTTC.

In this sample, this clone turned up a few times. For the CDR3, the DNA is TGTGCCAGCAGCCAAGATTCAGCGGGGGACCCCTACAATGAGCAGTTCTTC. Protein: CASSQDSAGDPYNEQFF. The chain uses TRBV4-2 and TRBJ2-1, with 8 bases fitting TRBD2. Germline V lookup: CDR1 LGHNA, CDR2 YNFKEQ. Trimming at V came to 0 bases and at J to 2 bases, leaving 6 bases not matched to a gene. The CDR3 runs 17 residues.

This clone was seen more than once but under ten times. The CDR3 DNA follows: TGTGCCAGCAGCTTAGCGTCGGCAGGGGGGAAGCAGTACTTC. Translated: CASSLASAGGKQYF. The rearrangement joins TRBV7-2 to TRBJ2-7; perhaps TRBD1 as D (7 bases). This CDR3 is built from 14 residues. V was trimmed by 0 bases and J by 8 bases, leaving 14 bases between them. Germline lookup yields CDR1 SGHTA and CDR2 FQGNSA. The variable domain in full, completed from reference TRBV7-2 and TRBJ2-7, reads GAGVSQSPSNKVTEKGKDVELRCDPISGHTALYWYRQSLGQGLEFLIYFQGNSAPDKSGLPSDRFSAERTGGSVSTLTIQRTQQEDSAVYLCASSLASAGGKQYFGPGTRLTVT.

J is TRBJ1-1 and V is TRBV6-5; D unresolved. CDR3 length equals 12 residues. Looked up from germline, CDR1 is MNHEY and CDR2 is SVGAGI. Trimming shortened V by 7 bases and J by 6 bases, and 12 bases separated the two germline ends. CDR3 in DNA: TGTGCCAGCAATCATGGTCCTTCTGAAGCTTTCTTT. Protein product: CASNHGPSEAFF.

The CDR3 is CASSLQGTLSNYGYTF. CDR3 nucleotides: TGTGCCAGCAGCCTCCAGGGGACACTTTCTAACTATGGCTACACCTTC. The rearrangement joins TRBV7-2 to TRBJ1-2; D is perhaps TRBD1 (6 bases). CDR3 size: 16 residues. Germline V gene lookup returns CDR1 SGHTA and CDR2 FQGNSA. V was cut by 5 bases and J by 0 bases, with 16 bases left in between.

The chain uses TRBV6-1 and TRBJ2-7, with D perhaps being TRBD1 or TRBD2 (5 bases each). This CDR3 contains 14 residues. Deletions cut 5 bases from V and 6 bases from J, with 17 bases between. Germline-derived CDR1 and CDR2 are MNHNS and SASEGT. CDR3 residues: CASSRDRAVGEQYF. DNA for the CDR3: TGTGCCAGCAGTCGTGACAGAGCGGTGGGCGAGCAGTACTTC.

The V call is TRBV29-1, the J call TRBJ1-2; 9 bases agree with TRBD1. CDR1 and CDR2 (germline): SQVTM, ANQGSEA. The CDR3 covers 14 residues. V lost 6 bases, J lost 7 bases, and 12 bases stayed unmatched. This CDR3 is CSVGQDRGLRGYTF. The CDR3 nucleotides read TGCAGCGTCGGCCAGGACAGGGGTTTGCGTGGCTACACCTTC.

V and J are TRBV6-4 and TRBJ1-5, with D maybe TRBD1 (6 bases). In germline, CDR1 is MRHNA, CDR2 SNTAGT. V lost 4 bases and J 3 bases, leaving 10 bases between the germline ends. The CDR3 sequence is 14 residues long. The CDR3 region has the DNA TGTGCCAGCAGTGGGACAGAACACAATCAGCCCCAGCATTTT. It encodes CASSGTEHNQPQHF.

The V and J genes are TRBV30 and TRBJ1-1; a weak D match, TRBD1 (5 bases). Trimming took 2 bases from V and 1 from J, leaving 11 bases between them. This CDR3 spans 14 amino acids. Germline V CDR1 and CDR2: GTSNPN, SVGIG (reference sequence). CDR3 in amino acids: CAWSRGRENTEAFF. CDR3 coding DNA: TGTGCCTGGAGTCGGGGCAGGGAGAACACTGAAGCTTTCTTT.

V gene TRBV5-5 combines with J gene TRBJ1-2, with 9 positions matching TRBD1. Trimming cost V 2 bases and J 4 bases; bases outside gene matches: 3. The CDR3 spans 14 residues. Germline CDR1 and CDR2: SGHKS and YYEKEE (reference sequence). The CDR3 spells CASSFTQGAYGYTF. The DNA for the CDR3 is TGTGCCAGCAGCTTCACACAGGGGGCCTATGGCTACACCTTC.

The rearrangement uses TRBV11-3 and TRBJ2-1, with D possibly called TRBD1 or TRBD2 (7 bases each). V was clipped by 3 bases and J by 7 bases, with 19 bases between them. The CDR3 totals 16 residues. Germline values: CDR1 SGHNT, CDR2 YENEEA. The CDR3 region is CASSLRSGGAGNEQFF. DNA for the CDR3: TGTGCCAGCAGCTTGAGGTCAGGGGGGGCCGGGAATGAGCAGTTCTTC.

This clone was counted once. V usage is TRBV28 and J usage is TRBJ2-5; D may match TRBD1 or TRBD2 (5 bases each). CDR3 size: 13 residues. The V end lost 3 bases, the J end lost 3 bases, and 8 bases lay between the germline ends. Germline loops: CDR1 MDHEN, CDR2 SYDVKM. The CDR3, as DNA: TGTGCCAGCAGTTTGCAGGGAGAAGAGACCCAGTACTTC. It specifies CASSLQGEETQYF.

The rearrangement uses TRBV30 and TRBJ2-7, with unresolved D. Trimming took 3 bases from V and 2 from J, leaving 11 bases between them. The CDR3 has 13 amino acids. From germline, CDR1 is GTSNPN and CDR2 SVGIG (reference sequence). The CDR3 coding sequence is TGTGCCTGGAGCCCCGGCAGCCCCTACGAGCAGTACTTC. This translates into CAWSPGSPYEQYF.

CDR3 region: CATSRAGSGEETQYF. The CDR3 bases are TGTGCCACCAGCAGAGCAGGGTCGGGGGAAGAGACCCAGTACTTC. The rearrangement joins TRBV15 to TRBJ2-5, with TRBD2 as a possible D gene (6 bases). The V gene lost 1 base and the J gene lost 3 bases, with 12 bases spanning the gap. Germline V gene sequence: CDR1 LNHNV, CDR2 YYDKDF (reference sequence). The CDR3 covers 15 residues.

The chain links TRBV28 to TRBJ2-3, with 7 bases fitting TRBD2. The germline V gene encodes CDR1 MDHEN and CDR2 SYDVKM. V shed 6 bases and J 6 bases; nucleotides not matched to a gene: 6. There are 13 residues in the CDR3. The CDR3 protein is CASRRQGGDTQYF. CDR3 bases: TGTGCCAGCAGACGGCAGGGAGGGGATACGCAGTATTTT.

This rearrangement joins TRBV7-7 to TRBJ2-5; D gene uncertain. Trimming took 5 bases from V and 2 from J, leaving 9 bases between them. CDR3 length: 13 amino acids. The germline V gene has CDR1 SSHAT and CDR2 FNYEAQ (reference sequence). The CDR3 sequence: CASSPGLQETQYF. The CDR3 region has the DNA TGTGCCAGCAGCCCCGGGTTGCAAGAGACCCAGTACTTC.

The chain combines TRBV29-1 with TRBJ2-2, with D perhaps TRBD1 (5 bases). The CDR3 totals 15 residues. V lost 5 bases, J lost 0 bases, and 13 bases lay in between. Germline V gene sequence: CDR1 SQVTM, CDR2 ANQGSEA. For the CDR3, the DNA is TGCAGCGTTCTATCAGGGATCCCGAACACCGGGGAGCTGTTTTTT. This gives the protein CSVLSGIPNTGELFF.

The rearrangement links TRBV11-3 to TRBJ2-5; D gene unclear. The J call may be incorrect, as the DNA end agrees better with TRBJ2-7. From germline, CDR1 is SGHNT and CDR2 YENEEA. The CDR3 contains 14 residues. In DNA, the CDR3 is TGTGCCAGCAGCTTATCTCTACTTTCCTACGAGCAGTACTTC. Translated, it gives CASSLSLLSYEQYF.

The genes are TRBV6-5 and TRBJ2-7, with TRBD2 matching over 13 bases. J lost 6 bases, V lost 5 bases, and 4 bases had no gene match. This CDR3 comprises 14 residues. Germline V lookup: CDR1 MNHEY, CDR2 SVGAGI. The CDR3 DNA reads as TGTGCCAGCAGTCATGGGACTAGCGGGGTCGAGCAGTACTTC. Its protein is CASSHGTSGVEQYF.

This clone occurred a few times. The V call is TRBV28, the J call TRBJ1-6; perhaps TRBD1 as D (6 bases). Germline CDR1 and CDR2: MDHEN and SYDVKM. Trimming took 3 bases from V and 4 from J, leaving 13 bases between them. The CDR3 has 16 residues. CDR3 region: CASSFTGASYNSPLHF. The CDR3 DNA reads TGTGCCAGCAGTTTCACGGGGGCGAGTTATAATTCACCCCTCCACTTT. Together with reference TRBV28 and TRBJ1-6, the CDR3 gives the full variable domain: DVKVTQSSRYLVKRTGEKVFLECVQDMDHENMFWYRQDPGLGLRLIYFSYDVKMKEKGDIPEGYSVSREKKERFSLILESASTNQTSMYLCASSFTGASYNSPLHFGNGTRLTVT.

This chain connects TRBV18 to TRBJ2-7; 8 bases map to TRBD1. CDR3 length: 16 residues. CDR1 is KGHSH and CDR2 is LQKENI in the germline V gene. Trimming at V came to 2 bases and at J to 0 bases, leaving 6 bases not matched to a gene. The CDR3 bases are TGTGCCAGCTCACCATCGACAGGGGCTCACTCCTACGAGCAGTACTTC. It encodes CASSPSTGAHSYEQYF.

The genes are TRBV7-2 and TRBJ1-2; TRBD1 aligns across 7 bases. J gave up 8 bases and V 5 bases, and 8 bases lay outside the gene matches. The CDR3 is made up of 13 amino acids. Germline V gene sequence: CDR1 SGHTA, CDR2 FQGNSA. The CDR3 is CASSPGTARGYTF. The DNA of the CDR3 is TGTGCCAGCAGCCCCGGGACAGCTAGAGGCTACACCTTC.

This chain connects TRBV9 to TRBJ1-1; the D is unclear. V dropped 4 bases and J dropped 4 bases, with 14 bases sitting between them. The germline V gene encodes CDR1 SGDLS and CDR2 YYNGEE. The CDR3 sequence is 14 residues long. CDR3 residues: CASSSHEGGTEAFF. The CDR3 DNA reads TGTGCCAGCAGCTCGCACGAGGGTGGCACTGAAGCTTTCTTT.